This T cell receptor (beta chain) was documented in a study of HIV-infected children after antiretroviral therapy interruption. Across the study: Four children interrupted treatment; four stayed on continuous treatment. Median age was about 10 years (interruption) and roughly 8 years (continuous). Continuous-treatment samples came from weeks 0, 48 and 150.

This clonotype came up many times. Germline V CDR1 and CDR2: KGHSH, LQKENI. The CDR3 is made up of 12 amino acids. V lost 4 bases, J lost 7 bases, and 10 bases lay in between. Unique molecular identifiers were included in an RNA-based 3' RACE TCR library. MiXCR was run by TCRdb on the 3' RACE reads, yielding one entry per CDR3 protein. This sample yields about 83,000 distinct CDR3 sequences, of which about 7.2% are seen a single time; approximately 1.2% belongs to the top ten. Treatment meaning: PENTA 11 planned treatment interruption arm or continuous ART arm. Cryopreserved PBMC samples required at least 5 million viable cells.

This chain links TRBV18 with TRBJ1-2; a possible D gene is TRBD1 (6 bases). The source material was CD45RA+ CD4+ T cells from PBMCs, pooled from several time points, sampled from a donor given antiretroviral therapy, either interrupted or continuous. Sample subset: naive CD4+ CD45RA+ CD45RO- T cells. The clonotype originates from a pool of human donors with HIV. DNA for the CDR3: TGTGCCAGCTCACAGGCAGGGGCTGGCTACACCTTC. It is translated as CASSQAGAGYTF.